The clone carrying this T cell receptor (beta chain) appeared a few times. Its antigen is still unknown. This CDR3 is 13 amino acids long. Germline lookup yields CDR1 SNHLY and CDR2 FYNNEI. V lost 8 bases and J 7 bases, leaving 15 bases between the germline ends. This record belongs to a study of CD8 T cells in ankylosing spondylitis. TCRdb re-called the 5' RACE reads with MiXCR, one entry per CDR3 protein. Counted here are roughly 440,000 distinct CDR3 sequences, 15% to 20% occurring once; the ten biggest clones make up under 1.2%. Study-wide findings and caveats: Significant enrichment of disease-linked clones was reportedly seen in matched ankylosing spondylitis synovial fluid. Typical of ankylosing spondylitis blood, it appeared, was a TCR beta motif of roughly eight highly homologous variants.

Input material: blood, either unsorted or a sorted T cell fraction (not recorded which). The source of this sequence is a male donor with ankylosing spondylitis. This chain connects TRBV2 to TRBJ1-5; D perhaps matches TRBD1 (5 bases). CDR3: CASHLAGGQPQHF. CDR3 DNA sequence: TGTGCCAGCCACCTCGCGGGGGGACAGCCCCAGCATTTT.